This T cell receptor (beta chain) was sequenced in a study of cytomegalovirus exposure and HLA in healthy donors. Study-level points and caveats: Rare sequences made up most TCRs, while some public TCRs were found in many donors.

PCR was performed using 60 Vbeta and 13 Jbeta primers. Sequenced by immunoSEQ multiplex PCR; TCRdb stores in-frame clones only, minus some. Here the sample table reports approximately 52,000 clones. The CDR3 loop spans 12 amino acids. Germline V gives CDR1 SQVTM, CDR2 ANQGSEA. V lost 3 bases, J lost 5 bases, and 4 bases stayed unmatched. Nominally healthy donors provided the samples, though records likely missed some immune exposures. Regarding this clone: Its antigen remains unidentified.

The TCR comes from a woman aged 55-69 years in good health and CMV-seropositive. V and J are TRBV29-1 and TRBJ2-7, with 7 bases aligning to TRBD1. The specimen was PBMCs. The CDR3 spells CSVDVQGNEQYF. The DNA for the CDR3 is TGCAGCGTTGATGTACAGGGGAACGAGCAGTACTTC.